These 17 T cell receptor beta chains were all obtained from the same sample, sequenced in a study of blood T cells in healthy people across ages. A J-beta primer mix and a sample-barcoded 5' primer were used in a second PCR of about 7 to 12 cycles. One entry per CDR3 protein results from TCRdb running MiXCR on the 5' RACE reads. The repertoire holds hundreds of thousands of distinct CDR3 sequences, with 62% as singletons. Sequencing used blood. These receptors were taken from a man aged 25 to 40 in good health.

The chain recombines TRBV9 with TRBJ2-2; maybe TRBD2 (5 bases). The CDR3 totals 13 residues. CDR1 is SGDLS, CDR2 YYNGEE, per germline. Trimming stripped 0 bases from V and 7 bases from J, with 7 bases between. The CDR3 nucleotides are TGTGCCAGCAGCGTAGGCGGGCGCGGGGAGCTGTTTTTT. This codes for CASSVGGRGELFF.

This clonotype was detected only a few times. The J gene is TRBJ2-6, the V gene TRBV9; D gene ambiguous. The V gene's germline CDR1 is SGDLS and CDR2 YYNGEE. V lost 2 bases and J lost 3, with 12 bases in between. The CDR3 contains 16 residues. Here the CDR3 DNA reads TGTGCCAGCAGCGTTCGCCAGGCTGGTGGGGCCAACGTCCTGACTTTC. Its protein product is CASSVRQAGGANVLTF.

The gene calls are TRBV5-1 and TRBJ1-3; D is unresolved. Per germline, CDR1 SGHRS and CDR2 YFSETQ. The V end lost 4 bases, the J end lost 4 bases, and 12 bases lay between the germline ends. The length of the CDR3 is 14 residues. CDR3 protein: CASSTLSGGNTIYF. The DNA for the CDR3 is TGCGCCAGCAGCACGCTATCGGGAGGAAACACCATATATTTT.

The gene calls are TRBV12-3 or TRBV12-4 and TRBJ2-7; D tentatively reads TRBD1 or TRBD2 (5 bases each). The CDR3 spans 14 residues. V was clipped by 2 bases and J by 2 bases, with 10 bases between them. The CDR3 is CASSLIGGTYEQYF. The CDR3 coding sequence is TGTGCCAGCAGTTTAATTGGGGGAACCTACGAGCAGTACTTC.

This clonotype appeared a single time. This chain connects TRBV6-2 or TRBV6-3 to TRBJ2-1; 10 positions match TRBD2. Germline-derived CDR1 and CDR2 are MNHEY and SVGEGT. J was trimmed by 8 bases and V by 10 bases; bases with no gene match: 5. This CDR3 is built from 12 residues. This CDR3 reads CATGLALDEQFF. In nucleotides, the CDR3 is TGTGCCACGGGACTAGCGTTGGATGAGCAGTTCTTC.

V and J are TRBV3-1 and TRBJ2-6; the D gene is possibly TRBD2 (6 bases). CDR1 is LGHDT and CDR2 is YNNKEL in the germline V gene (reference sequence). Trimming took 7 bases from V and 2 from J, leaving 12 bases between them. This CDR3 has 15 amino acids. The CDR3 nucleotides read TGTGCCAGCATCCTCTCGGGGGCTGGGGCCAACGTCCTGACTTTC. It specifies CASILSGAGANVLTF.

The chain carries TRBV6-1 and TRBJ2-1; 10 positions match TRBD2. CDR1 and CDR2 from the germline V gene are MNHNS and SASEGT. V was pared by 6 bases and J by 0 bases, with 5 bases of the junction left unmatched. The CDR3 consists of 16 residues. CDR3 DNA: TGTGCCAGCAGGGGAGCGGGGGGGCCCTCCTACAATGAGCAGTTCTTC. Translated: CASRGAGGPSYNEQFF.

This rearrangement joins TRBV4-3 to TRBJ2-5; no reliable D call. The CDR3 loop spans 14 amino acids. Germline V gene lookup returns CDR1 LGHNA and CDR2 YSLEER. Trimming stripped 0 bases from V and 1 base from J, with 6 bases between. This CDR3 reads CASSQEMSQETQYF. Written as DNA, the CDR3 is TGCGCCAGCAGCCAAGAGATGTCCCAAGAGACCCAGTACTTC.

V is TRBV20-1 and J is TRBJ2-1; D is possibly TRBD1 (5 bases). Germline CDR1 is DFQATT and CDR2 is SNEGSKA (reference sequence). Trimming took 6 bases from V and 2 from J, leaving 14 bases between them. The CDR3 consists of 14 residues. CDR3 DNA: TGCAGTGCCCCCACAGGTGGGGCCTACAATGAGCAGTTCTTC. It is translated as CSAPTGGAYNEQFF.

The chain has TRBV16 and TRBJ1-1; D unclear. CDR3 size: 11 residues. From germline, CDR1 is KGHSY and CDR2 FQNENV. Trimming stripped 9 bases from V and 8 bases from J, with 13 bases between. The CDR3 loop is CASRTGREAFF. Here the CDR3 DNA reads TGTGCCAGTCGAACCGGGAGAGAAGCTTTCTTT.

The chain employs TRBV9 and TRBJ2-7, with TRBD2 matching over 16 bases. CDR3 length equals 18 residues. Germline lookup yields CDR1 SGDLS and CDR2 YYNGEE. Unmatched junction bases numbered 8, after V lost 4 bases and J lost 1 base. The CDR3 reads CASSSGLAGGPRSYEQYF. The CDR3 bases are TGTGCCAGCAGCTCGGGACTAGCGGGGGGGCCGAGGTCCTACGAGCAGTACTTC.

V usage is TRBV20-1 and J usage is TRBJ1-2; 9 bases fit TRBD1. Germline V CDR1 and CDR2: DFQATT, SNEGSKA (reference sequence). J lost 2 bases, V lost 4 bases, and 5 bases had no gene match. The CDR3 is 14 residues long. The CDR3 reads CSAKEQGANYGYTF. CDR3 in DNA: TGCAGTGCTAAAGAACAGGGGGCGAACTATGGCTACACCTTC.

The chain links TRBV7-2 to TRBJ2-1; 8 bases agree with TRBD1. V lost 5 bases to trimming and J lost 13 bases; unmatched junction nucleotides: 13. This CDR3 is built from 14 residues. The germline V gene encodes CDR1 SGHTA and CDR2 FQGNSA. Here the CDR3 DNA reads TGTGCCAGCAGCCGGCGGGACAGGAGAGAGACCCAGTTCTTC. It encodes CASSRRDRRETQFF.

The V gene is TRBV29-1, the J gene TRBJ2-6; D could derive from TRBD1 or TRBD2 (5 bases each). V lost 1 base, J lost 1 base, and 11 bases lay in between. The CDR3 has 16 amino acids. CDR1 and CDR2 (germline): SQVTM, ANQGSEA. For the CDR3, the DNA is TGCAGCGTTGAAGGGACTTCAGGGTCTGGGGCCAACGTCCTGACTTTC. Its translation: CSVEGTSGSGANVLTF.

V is TRBV29-1 and J is TRBJ2-7; 7 bases line up with TRBD1. Trimming removed 2 bases from V and 2 bases from J; junction bases left unmatched: 12. The CDR3 spans 16 residues. Germline-derived CDR1 and CDR2 are SQVTM and ANQGSEA. The CDR3 sequence is CSVERLDRSLTYEQYF. The CDR3 nucleotides are TGCAGCGTTGAACGCCTGGACAGGTCCCTAACCTACGAGCAGTACTTC.

The chain carries TRBV12-3 or TRBV12-4 and TRBJ2-6; D is undetermined. V was clipped by 4 bases and J by 0 bases, with 7 bases between them. CDR3 length equals 15 residues. The CDR3 spells CASSWTYSGANVLTF. CDR3 nucleotides: TGTGCCAGCAGTTGGACGTACTCTGGGGCCAACGTCCTGACTTTC.

This clonotype was picked up a small number of times. The chain recombines TRBV5-1 with TRBJ2-1; 10 nucleotides line up with TRBD2. After removal of 7 bases from V and 3 bases from J, the junction contained 10 bases not matched to a gene. Germline CDR1 and CDR2: SGHRS and YFSETQ. There are 16 residues in the CDR3. The CDR3 coding sequence is TGCGCCAGCGCACCGGCCCGGACTAGCGGCTACAATGAGCAGTTCTTC. This sequence encodes CASAPARTSGYNEQFF. The complete variable domain, with remaining parts taken from reference TRBV5-1 and TRBJ2-1, reads KAGVTQTPRYLIKTRGQQVTLSCSPISGHRSVSWYQQTPGQGLQFLFEYFSETQRNKGNFPGRFSGRQFSNSRSEMNVSTLELGDSALYLCASAPARTSGYNEQFFGPGTRLTVL.